The 30 T cell receptor beta chains presented below share a single source sample, sequenced in a study of T cell changes during pregnancy in multiple sclerosis. Sequenced by immunoSEQ multiplex PCR; TCRdb stores in-frame clones only, minus some. The sample has around 97,000 clones, less than 95% seen once. Sequenced here: peripheral blood, sampled in the second trimester of pregnancy. These receptors were taken from a female donor in good health, enrolled as a control in a pregnancy study.

V usage is TRBV18 and J usage is TRBJ2-7; 9 bases line up with TRBD1. With V trimmed by 1 base and J by 2 bases, 3 bases remained unmatched. The germline gives CDR1 KGHSH, CDR2 LQKENI. The CDR3 runs to 15 residues. In DNA, the CDR3 is TGTGCCAGCTCACCACAAGGGACAGGGCCCTACGAGCAGTACTTC. Its translation is CASSPQGTGPYEQYF.

J is TRBJ2-1 and V is TRBV6-5, with 14 bases fitting TRBD2. The V gene's germline CDR1 is MNHEY and CDR2 SVGAGI. The CDR3 length is 15 residues. V lost 7 bases to trimming and J lost 9 bases; unmatched junction nucleotides: 8. DNA for the CDR3: TGTGCCAGCACCCCGGGACTAGCGGGAGCAAGTGAGCAGTTCTTC. Encoded protein: CASTPGLAGASEQFF.

The chain carries TRBV5-3 and TRBJ1-2; D not certain. TRBV5-3 falls under the ORF class, with uncertain function. Trimming cost V 0 bases and J 4 bases, with 13 bases left between them. CDR3 size: 15 residues. CDR3 amino acids: CARSLGGREPYGYTF. The CDR3 DNA reads as TGTGCCAGAAGCTTGGGGGGAAGGGAGCCCTATGGCTACACCTTC.

The chain links TRBV5-1 to TRBJ1-1; 12 nucleotides line up with TRBD1. From germline, CDR1 is SGHRS and CDR2 YFSETQ. The CDR3 has 17 residues. The V and J ends lost 0 bases and 1 base, in that order; junction bases with no gene match: 4. This chain's CDR3 is CASSLVGQGAGNTEAFF. The CDR3 DNA sequence: TGCGCCAGCAGCTTGGTGGGACAGGGGGCAGGGAACACTGAAGCTTTCTTT.

This rearrangement joins TRBV9 to TRBJ1-4, with a tentative D call TRBD1 (6 bases). The CDR3 runs to 14 residues. From germline, CDR1 is SGDLS and CDR2 YYNGEE. Trimming stripped 3 bases from V and 0 bases from J, with 6 bases between. The CDR3 nucleotides are TGTGCCAGCAGCGCAGGGGCAACTAATGAAAAACTGTTTTTT. Its protein is CASSAGATNEKLFF.

J is TRBJ1-2 and V is TRBV28, with a tentative D call TRBD1 (5 bases). Germline loops: CDR1 MDHEN, CDR2 SYDVKM. The V end was cut by 5 bases, the J end by 1 base, with 11 bases between. CDR3 length equals 14 residues. The CDR3 coding sequence is TGTGCCAGCAGTCCGGGGGGGGTTAACTATGGCTACACCTTC. Protein product: CASSPGGVNYGYTF.

The J gene is TRBJ1-1, the V gene TRBV11-3; D is undetermined. Germline V gene lookup returns CDR1 SGHNT and CDR2 YENEEA. Trimming shortened V by 2 bases and J by 1 base, and 8 bases separated the two germline ends. There are 14 residues in the CDR3. CDR3 nucleotide sequence: TGTGCCAGCAGCTTAAGTAGTACGAACACTGAAGCTTTCTTT. This gives the protein CASSLSSTNTEAFF.

The chain recombines TRBV7-2 with TRBJ2-1; 8 nucleotides align to TRBD2. The CDR3 spans 15 residues. V gave up 1 base and J gave up 1 base; unmatched junction bases: 0. Germline values: CDR1 SGHTA, CDR2 FQGNSA. The CDR3 region is CASSLGGGSYNEQFF. CDR3 coding DNA: TGTGCCAGCAGCTTAGGCGGGGGGTCCTACAATGAGCAGTTCTTC.

This chain links TRBV7-2 with TRBJ1-5; no definite D call. Trimming removed 1 base at V and 4 bases at J, with 8 bases between. This CDR3 has 14 amino acids. Germline V CDR1 and CDR2: SGHTA, FQGNSA. The DNA for the CDR3 is TGTGCCAGCAGCTTAGTAACACATAATCAGCCCCAGCATTTT. This sequence encodes CASSLVTHNQPQHF.

The chain employs TRBV20-1 and TRBJ1-1; D remains unclear. Looked up from germline, CDR1 is DFQATT and CDR2 is SNEGSKA (reference sequence). This CDR3 has 11 residues. V shed 6 bases and J shed 2 bases, with 7 bases lying between them. The CDR3 loop reads CSAPTNTEAFF. The CDR3 nucleotides are TGCAGTGCACCGACAAACACTGAAGCTTTCTTT.

The chain is built from TRBV27 and TRBJ2-3, with 10 positions matching TRBD2. The CDR3 is made up of 16 amino acids. J gave up 3 bases and V 3 bases, and 6 bases lay outside the gene matches. The V gene's germline CDR1 is MNHEY and CDR2 SMNVEV (reference sequence). The CDR3 bases are TGTGCCAGCAGTTTCCGACTAGCGGGTAGGACAGATACGCAGTATTTT. Amino acid sequence: CASSFRLAGRTDTQYF.

This chain joins TRBV14 and TRBJ2-5; D is unclear. Germline V CDR1 and CDR2: SGHDN, FVKESK. The germline V and J ends were trimmed by 4 bases and 6 bases, with 9 bases remaining between them. CDR3 length equals 12 residues. The CDR3 spells CASSRSRKTQYF. The CDR3 coding sequence is TGTGCCAGCAGCCGGAGTCGGAAGACCCAGTACTTC.

The V call is TRBV7-2, the J call TRBJ2-7, with a weak D call TRBD2 (5 bases). V was shortened by 3 bases and J by 7 bases, with 16 bases between the two germline ends. This CDR3 has 14 amino acids. Germline V lookup: CDR1 SGHTA, CDR2 FQGNSA. For the CDR3, the DNA is TGTGCCAGCAGCTTCCTCGACCCCCGGGGAGAGCAGTACTTC. Translating it yields CASSFLDPRGEQYF. The whole variable domain, remainder taken from reference TRBV7-2 and TRBJ2-7, is GAGVSQSPSNKVTEKGKDVELRCDPISGHTALYWYRQSLGQGLEFLIYFQGNSAPDKSGLPSDRFSAERTGGSVSTLTIQRTQQEDSAVYLCASSFLDPRGEQYFGPGTRLTVT.

The chain uses TRBV4-3 and TRBJ1-2; perhaps TRBD1 as D (5 bases). The CDR3 contains 13 residues. V lost 0 bases, J lost 3 bases, and 5 bases lay in between. Germline CDR1 LGHNA, CDR2 YSLEER. This CDR3 is CASSQDRDYGYTF. CDR3 sequence (DNA): TGCGCCAGCAGCCAAGACAGGGACTATGGCTACACCTTC.

The chain employs TRBV5-1 and TRBJ2-4; tentative D call: TRBD1 (6 bases). V gave up 0 bases and J gave up 5 bases, with 6 bases separating them. The CDR3 is 13 amino acids. Per the germline V gene, CDR1 is SGHRS and CDR2 is YFSETQ. The CDR3 spells CASSLGTENIQYF. The CDR3 DNA follows: TGCGCCAGCAGCTTGGGGACAGAAAACATTCAGTACTTC.

The CDR3 loop is CASSSRAWGDSPLHF. CDR3 bases: TGTGCCAGTAGCTCTAGGGCCTGGGGGGATTCACCCCTCCACTTT. The chain is built from TRBV19 and TRBJ1-6; tentatively, D is TRBD1 (5 bases). CDR3 length: 15 amino acids. The V and J ends lost 6 bases and 8 bases respectively, with 17 bases between them. Per germline, CDR1 LNHDA and CDR2 SQIVND (reference sequence).

The chain recombines TRBV7-8 with TRBJ1-6; D perhaps matches TRBD1 (5 bases). V was cut by 4 bases and J by 12 bases, with 19 bases left in between. This CDR3 comprises 15 residues. In germline, CDR1 is SGHVS, CDR2 FQNEAQ. The CDR3 DNA reads as TGTGCCAGCAGCTCCACGACAGAGGATCATTTACCCCTCCACTTT. Translated: CASSSTTEDHLPLHF.

The chain links TRBV9 to TRBJ1-6; a weak D match, TRBD1 (5 bases). Trimming cost V 3 bases and J 4 bases, with 11 bases left between them. The CDR3 loop spans 15 amino acids. Germline lookup yields CDR1 SGDLS and CDR2 YYNGEE. This CDR3 is CASSAQGGYNSPLHF. The CDR3 DNA reads TGTGCCAGCAGCGCCCAGGGCGGTTATAATTCACCCCTCCACTTT.

V gene TRBV27 combines with J gene TRBJ2-5; D may be TRBD1 (6 bases). CDR3 size: 14 residues. V dropped 8 bases and J dropped 4 bases, with 17 bases sitting between them. Germline V CDR1 and CDR2: MNHEY, SMNVEV (reference sequence). CDR3 DNA sequence: TGTGCCAGCGGCACCGGGACACCCGTAGAGACCCAGTACTTC. This codes for CASGTGTPVETQYF.

The V call is TRBV27, the J call TRBJ2-7, with TRBD2 matching over 8 bases. The V gene's germline CDR1 is MNHEY and CDR2 SMNVEV (reference sequence). This CDR3 contains 17 residues. J was trimmed by 0 bases and V by 0 bases; bases with no gene match: 7. CDR3 coding DNA: TGTGCCAGCAGTTTATCGGGTAGCGGGGCCCTCTCCTACGAGCAGTACTTC. Translating it yields CASSLSGSGALSYEQYF.

CDR3 in amino acids: CATVSTDTQYF. The DNA for the CDR3 is TGTGCCACCGTTAGCACAGATACGCAGTATTTT. The gene calls are TRBV6-5 and TRBJ2-3, with D unresolved. The germline gives CDR1 MNHEY, CDR2 SVGAGI. Trimming left V 10 bases short and J 0 bases short, with 5 bases between. The CDR3 sequence is 11 residues long.

This chain connects TRBV18 to TRBJ2-1, with 9 bases identical to TRBD2. From germline, CDR1 is KGHSH and CDR2 LQKENI. Unmatched junction bases numbered 6, after V lost 1 base and J lost 8 bases. The CDR3 length is 15 residues. The CDR3 DNA sequence: TGTGCCAGCTCACCACAGCTAGCGGGAAGCGATGAGCAGTTCTTC. Translated, it gives CASSPQLAGSDEQFF.

V is TRBV10-3 and J is TRBJ2-5; 12 bases are shared with TRBD1. The V gene's germline CDR1 is ENHRY and CDR2 SYGVKD. The CDR3 runs 14 residues. After removal of 8 bases from V and 5 bases from J, the junction contained 6 bases not matched to a gene. CDR3 sequence (DNA): TGTGCCATCGGGGACAGGGGGCGCGGGGAGACCCAGTACTTC. Protein product: CAIGDRGRGETQYF.

The V and J genes are TRBV18 and TRBJ2-5; 8 bases align to TRBD1. V was pared by 3 bases and J by 2 bases, with 8 bases of the junction left unmatched. CDR3 length: 16 residues. From germline, CDR1 is KGHSH and CDR2 LQKENI. The CDR3 loop is CASSPNLHRGQETQYF. For the CDR3, the DNA is TGTGCCAGCTCACCGAATCTTCACAGGGGGCAAGAGACCCAGTACTTC.

The rearrangement uses TRBV7-7 and TRBJ2-1, with TRBD2 matching over 8 bases. The trim removed 1 base at V and 9 bases at J, leaving 8 bases unmatched. Germline assignment: CDR1 SSHAT and CDR2 FNYEAQ (reference sequence). The CDR3 length is 15 residues. CDR3 loop: CASSLETGGLGEQFF. The DNA of the CDR3 is TGTGCCAGCAGCTTAGAAACGGGGGGGCTCGGTGAGCAGTTCTTC.

V gene TRBV9 combines with J gene TRBJ2-1; 7 nucleotides line up with TRBD1. V gave up 3 bases and J gave up 2 bases; unmatched junction bases: 14. The CDR3 totals 18 residues. CDR1 is SGDLS, CDR2 YYNGEE, per germline. The CDR3 bases are TGTGCCAGCAGCGCTCACCCTTATTTGGGGACAGCCTACAATGAGCAGTTCTTC. It translates to CASSAHPYLGTAYNEQFF.

This chain connects TRBV19 to TRBJ2-2; D unresolved. The CDR3 totals 17 residues. V lost 4 bases, J lost 4 bases, and 19 bases lay in between. The germline V gene encodes CDR1 LNHDA and CDR2 SQIVND (reference sequence). The CDR3 nucleotides read TGTGCCAGTAGTACAGCGCGGCTCCTACTGGTCACCGGGGAGCTGTTTTTT. The encoded protein is CASSTARLLLVTGELFF.

V gene TRBV6-5 combines with J gene TRBJ1-2, with 8 bases matching TRBD1. Trimming cost V 0 bases and J 12 bases; bases outside gene matches: 12. Germline V gene lookup returns CDR1 MNHEY and CDR2 SVGAGI. The CDR3 sequence is 15 residues long. The CDR3 here is CASSYSTTGGWFHTF. The CDR3 bases are TGTGCCAGCAGTTACTCAACCACAGGGGGTTGGTTTCACACCTTC.

The rearrangement uses TRBV19 and TRBJ1-1, with a possible D match to TRBD1 (5 bases). The ends were cut back, 11 bases at V and 0 bases at J, with 16 bases in the middle. The CDR3 extends over 14 amino acids. Germline lookup yields CDR1 LNHDA and CDR2 SQIVND (reference sequence). The CDR3: CAVRDQGVNTEAFF. DNA for the CDR3: TGTGCCGTCCGAGATCAAGGGGTGAACACTGAAGCTTTCTTT.

V usage is TRBV4-1 and J usage is TRBJ1-2; D perhaps matches TRBD1 (5 bases). CDR1 is MGHRA, CDR2 YSYEKL, per germline. CDR3 length equals 15 residues. V lost 0 bases and J lost 6, with 14 bases in between. The CDR3 DNA reads as TGCGCCAGCAGCCAAGACTTTGGAGGGGCGGATGGCTACACCTTC. As protein: CASSQDFGGADGYTF.